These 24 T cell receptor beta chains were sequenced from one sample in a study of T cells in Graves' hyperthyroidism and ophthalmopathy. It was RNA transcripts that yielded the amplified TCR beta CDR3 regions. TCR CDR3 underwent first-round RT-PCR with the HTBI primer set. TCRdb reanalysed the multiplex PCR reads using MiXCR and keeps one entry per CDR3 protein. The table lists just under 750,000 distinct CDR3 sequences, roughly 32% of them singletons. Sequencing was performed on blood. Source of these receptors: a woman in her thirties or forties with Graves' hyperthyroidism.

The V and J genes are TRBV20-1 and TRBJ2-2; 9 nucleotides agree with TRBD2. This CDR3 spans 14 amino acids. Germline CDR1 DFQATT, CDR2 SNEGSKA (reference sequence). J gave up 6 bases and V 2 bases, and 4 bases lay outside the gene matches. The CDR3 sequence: CSARLAGYAGELFF. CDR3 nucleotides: TGCAGTGCTAGACTAGCGGGATATGCCGGGGAGCTGTTTTTT.

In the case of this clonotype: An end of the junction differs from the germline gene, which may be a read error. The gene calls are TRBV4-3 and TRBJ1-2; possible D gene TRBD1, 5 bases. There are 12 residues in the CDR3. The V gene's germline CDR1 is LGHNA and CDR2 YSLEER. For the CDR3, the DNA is TGCGCCAGCGGCCAAGGGGTCTATGGCTACACCTTC. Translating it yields CASGQGVYGYTF.

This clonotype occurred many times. CDR3 nucleotide sequence: TGCAGTGCTAGGGAACCGGGACAGCTCACTGAAGCTTTCTTT. Encoded protein: CSAREPGQLTEAFF. The V call is TRBV20-1, the J call TRBJ1-1; TRBD1 matches at 7 bases. The CDR3 contains 14 residues. Trimming took 3 bases from V and 4 from J; bases not matched to a gene: 8. Germline CDR1 and CDR2: DFQATT and SNEGSKA (reference sequence).

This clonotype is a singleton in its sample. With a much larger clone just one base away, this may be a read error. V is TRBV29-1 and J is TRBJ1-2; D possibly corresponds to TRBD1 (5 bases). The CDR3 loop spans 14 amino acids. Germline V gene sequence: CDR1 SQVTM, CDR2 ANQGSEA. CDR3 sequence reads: CSVERGTGDAGHTF. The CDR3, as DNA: TGCAGCGTTGAAAGGGGAACAGGTGACGCTGGCCACACCTTC.

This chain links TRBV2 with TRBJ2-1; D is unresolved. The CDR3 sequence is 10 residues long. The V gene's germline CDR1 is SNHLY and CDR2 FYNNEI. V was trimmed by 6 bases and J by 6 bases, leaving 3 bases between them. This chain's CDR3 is CASSVNEQFF. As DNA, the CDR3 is TGTGCCAGCAGCGTCAATGAGCAGTTCTTC.

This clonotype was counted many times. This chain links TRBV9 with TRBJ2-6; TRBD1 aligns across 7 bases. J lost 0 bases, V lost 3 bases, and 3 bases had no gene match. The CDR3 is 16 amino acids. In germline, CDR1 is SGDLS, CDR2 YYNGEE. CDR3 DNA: TGTGCCAGCAGCGCAGACAGGGACTCTGGGGCCAACGTCCTGACTTTC. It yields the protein CASSADRDSGANVLTF.

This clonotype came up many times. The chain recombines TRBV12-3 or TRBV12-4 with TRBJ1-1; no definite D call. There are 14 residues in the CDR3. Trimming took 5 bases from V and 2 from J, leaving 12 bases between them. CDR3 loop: CASSLPTANTEAFF. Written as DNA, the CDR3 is TGTGCCAGCAGTCTACCGACGGCAAACACTGAAGCTTTCTTT.

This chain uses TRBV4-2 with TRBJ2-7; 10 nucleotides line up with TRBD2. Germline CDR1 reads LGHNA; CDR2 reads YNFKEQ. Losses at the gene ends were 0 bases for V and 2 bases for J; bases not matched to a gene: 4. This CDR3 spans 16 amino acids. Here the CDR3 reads CASSQESSGRAYEQYF. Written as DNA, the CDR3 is TGTGCCAGCAGCCAAGAATCCAGCGGGAGGGCCTACGAGCAGTACTTC.

The CDR3: CASSQGVVGRAAYEQYF. The CDR3 region has the DNA TGCGCCAGCAGCCAAGGAGTCGTCGGGAGGGCCGCCTACGAGCAGTACTTC. This rearrangement joins TRBV4-3 to TRBJ2-7, with 8 bases that match TRBD2. This CDR3 spans 17 amino acids. V lost 1 base, J lost 2 bases, and 10 bases stayed unmatched. Germline CDR1 reads LGHNA; CDR2 reads YSLEER.

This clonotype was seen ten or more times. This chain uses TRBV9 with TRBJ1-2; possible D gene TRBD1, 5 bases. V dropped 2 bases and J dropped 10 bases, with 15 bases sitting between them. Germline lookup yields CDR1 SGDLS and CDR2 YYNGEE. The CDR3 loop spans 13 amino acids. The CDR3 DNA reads TGTGCCAGCAGCGTCCAGGGACTTTCCCCCTACACCTTC. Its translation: CASSVQGLSPYTF.

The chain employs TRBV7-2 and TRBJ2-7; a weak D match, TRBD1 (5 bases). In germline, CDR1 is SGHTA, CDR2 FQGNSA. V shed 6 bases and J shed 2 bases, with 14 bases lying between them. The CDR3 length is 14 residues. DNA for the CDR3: TGTGCCAGCAGTCCAACGGCCAGGGCCTACGAGCAGTACTTC. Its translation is CASSPTARAYEQYF.

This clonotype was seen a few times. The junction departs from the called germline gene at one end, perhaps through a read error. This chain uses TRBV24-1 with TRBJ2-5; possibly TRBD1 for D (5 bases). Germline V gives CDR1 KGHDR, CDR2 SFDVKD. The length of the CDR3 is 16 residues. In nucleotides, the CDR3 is TGTGCCAGCAGTTTATCGACCAGGGCATATCAGGAGACCCAGTACTTC. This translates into CASSLSTRAYQETQYF.

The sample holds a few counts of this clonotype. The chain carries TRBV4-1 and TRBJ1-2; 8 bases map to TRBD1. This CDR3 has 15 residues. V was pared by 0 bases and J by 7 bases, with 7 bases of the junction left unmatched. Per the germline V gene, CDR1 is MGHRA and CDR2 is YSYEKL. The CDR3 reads CASSQEGRQGAGYTF. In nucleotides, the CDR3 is TGCGCCAGCAGCCAAGAAGGGAGGCAGGGGGCTGGCTACACCTTC.

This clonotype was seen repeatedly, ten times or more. CDR3 protein: CAISVGTGGDEQYF. CDR3 nucleotides: TGTGCCATCAGTGTGGGGACAGGGGGCGACGAGCAGTACTTC. This chain connects TRBV10-3 to TRBJ2-7; 12 bases are shared with TRBD1. The germline V gene has CDR1 ENHRY and CDR2 SYGVKD. CDR3 length equals 14 residues. J was trimmed by 5 bases and V by 4 bases; bases with no gene match: 3.

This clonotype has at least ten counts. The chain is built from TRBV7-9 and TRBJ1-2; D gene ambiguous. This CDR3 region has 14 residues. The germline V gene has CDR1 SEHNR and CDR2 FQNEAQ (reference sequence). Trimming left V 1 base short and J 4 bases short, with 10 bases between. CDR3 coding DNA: TGTGCCAGCAGCTTAGGAGAAGGGATCTATGGCTACACCTTC. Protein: CASSLGEGIYGYTF.

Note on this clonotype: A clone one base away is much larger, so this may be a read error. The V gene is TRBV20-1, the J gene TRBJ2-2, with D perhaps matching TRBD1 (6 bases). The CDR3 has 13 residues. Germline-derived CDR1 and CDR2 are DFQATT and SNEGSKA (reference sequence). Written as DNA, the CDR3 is TGCAGTGCGAGATCAGGGGACACCGGGAAGCTGTTTTTT. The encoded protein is CSARSGDTGKLFF.

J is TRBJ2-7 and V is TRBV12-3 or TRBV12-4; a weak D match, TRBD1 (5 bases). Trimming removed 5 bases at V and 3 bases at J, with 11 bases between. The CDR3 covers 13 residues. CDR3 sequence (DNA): TGTGCCAGCAGTATTGACAGCTACTACGAGCAGTACTTC. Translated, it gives CASSIDSYYEQYF.

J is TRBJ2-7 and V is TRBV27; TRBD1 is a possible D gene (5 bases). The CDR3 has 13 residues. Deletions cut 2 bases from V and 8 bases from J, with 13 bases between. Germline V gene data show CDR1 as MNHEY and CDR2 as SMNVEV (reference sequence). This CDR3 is CASSLGALNQQYF. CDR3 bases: TGTGCCAGCAGTTTAGGGGCCCTAAATCAGCAGTACTTC.

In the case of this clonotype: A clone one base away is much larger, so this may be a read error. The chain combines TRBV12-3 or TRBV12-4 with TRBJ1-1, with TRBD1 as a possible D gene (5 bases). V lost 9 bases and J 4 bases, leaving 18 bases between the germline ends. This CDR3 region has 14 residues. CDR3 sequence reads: CASPGPWTRTEAFF. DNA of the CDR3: TGTGCCAGTCCTGGCCCCTGGACACGCACTGAAGCTTTCTTT.

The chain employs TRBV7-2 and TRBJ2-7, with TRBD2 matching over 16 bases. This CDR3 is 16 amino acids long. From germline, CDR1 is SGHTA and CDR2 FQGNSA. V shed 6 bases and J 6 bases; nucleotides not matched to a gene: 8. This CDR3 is CASRPGTSGRAREQYF. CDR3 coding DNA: TGTGCCAGCAGACCCGGGACTAGCGGGAGGGCGCGCGAGCAGTACTTC.

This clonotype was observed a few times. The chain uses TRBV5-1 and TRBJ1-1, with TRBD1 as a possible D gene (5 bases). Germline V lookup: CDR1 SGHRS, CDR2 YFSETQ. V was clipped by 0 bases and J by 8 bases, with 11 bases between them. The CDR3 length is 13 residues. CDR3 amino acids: CASSLGGLNEAFF. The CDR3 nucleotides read TGCGCCAGCAGCTTGGGGGGACTCAACGAAGCTTTCTTT.

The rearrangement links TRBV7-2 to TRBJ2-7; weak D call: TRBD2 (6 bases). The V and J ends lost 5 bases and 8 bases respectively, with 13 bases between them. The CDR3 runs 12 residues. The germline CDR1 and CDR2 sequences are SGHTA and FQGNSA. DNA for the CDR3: TGTGCCAGCAGCCCGGACGGGGGAAAGCAGTACTTC. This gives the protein CASSPDGGKQYF. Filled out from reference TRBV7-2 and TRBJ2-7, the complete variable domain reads GAGVSQSPSNKVTEKGKDVELRCDPISGHTALYWYRQSLGQGLEFLIYFQGNSAPDKSGLPSDRFSAERTGGSVSTLTIQRTQQEDSAVYLCASSPDGGKQYFGPGTRLTVT.

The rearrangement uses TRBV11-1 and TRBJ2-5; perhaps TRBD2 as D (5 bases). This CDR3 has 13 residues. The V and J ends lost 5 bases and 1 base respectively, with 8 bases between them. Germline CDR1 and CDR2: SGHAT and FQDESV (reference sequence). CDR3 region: CASSMGVQETQYF. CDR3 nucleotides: TGTGCCAGCAGCATGGGAGTCCAAGAGACCCAGTACTTC.

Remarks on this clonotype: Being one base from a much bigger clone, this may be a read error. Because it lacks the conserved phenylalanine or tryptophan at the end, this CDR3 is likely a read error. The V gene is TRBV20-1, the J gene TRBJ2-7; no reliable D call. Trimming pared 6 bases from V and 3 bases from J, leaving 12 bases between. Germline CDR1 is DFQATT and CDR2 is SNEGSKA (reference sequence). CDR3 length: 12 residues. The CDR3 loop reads CSASIGLYEQYL. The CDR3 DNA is TGCAGTGCCTCGATCGGCCTCTACGAGCAGTACCTC.